This T cell receptor beta chain derives from a study of T-cell reconstitution after alpha-beta-depleted transplantation in children. For TCRbeta, the library was prepared with unique molecular identifiers. TCRdb called the PCR reads again in MiXCR, with one record for every CDR3 protein. This sample has more than 200,000 distinct CDR3 sequences, with 20% to 30% found just once. With regard to this clonotype: Its target is not known.

General study points: Surviving recipient T cells and thymic progenitors accounted for the high day-60 TCRbeta diversity observed in some patients. Fresh T-cell production supplied most of the T-cell counts and diversity seen one year after transplant. Several hundred rapidly expanded clones from non-depleted graft cells reportedly supplied alpha-beta T cells about two months post-transplant.

V was shortened by 2 bases and J by 6 bases, with 15 bases between the two germline ends. The length of the CDR3 is 15 residues. From germline, CDR1 is MDHEN and CDR2 SYDVKM. The V and J genes are TRBV28 and TRBJ2-3, with D possibly being TRBD2 (5 bases). The clonotype originates from a female patient aged 2-9 years who had a stem cell transplant for congenital amegakaryocytic thrombocytopenia, so the T cells may come from the graft donor. The sequences come from PBMCs, mostly from graft donor cells, collected 360 days after TCRalphabeta/CD19-depleted stem cell transplant. The CDR3 protein is CASSLVTIAGDTQYF. CDR3 nucleotide sequence: TGTGCCAGCAGTTTAGTGACCATCGCGGGCGATACGCAGTATTTT.